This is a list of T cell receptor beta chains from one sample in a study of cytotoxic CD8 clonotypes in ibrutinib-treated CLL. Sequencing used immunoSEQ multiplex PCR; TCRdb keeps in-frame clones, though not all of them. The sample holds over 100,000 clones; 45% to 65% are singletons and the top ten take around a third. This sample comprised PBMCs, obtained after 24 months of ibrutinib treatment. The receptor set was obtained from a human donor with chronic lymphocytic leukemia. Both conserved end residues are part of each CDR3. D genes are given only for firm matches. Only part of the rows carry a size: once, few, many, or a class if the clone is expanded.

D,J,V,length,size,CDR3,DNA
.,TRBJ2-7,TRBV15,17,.,CATSRDRGTVSSYEQYF,TGTGCCACCAGCAGAGATCGGGGGACGGTGAGCTCCTACGAGCAGTACTTC
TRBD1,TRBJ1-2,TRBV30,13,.,CAWTTGQGGGYTF,TGTGCCTGGACAACGGGACAGGGGGGCGGCTACACCTTC
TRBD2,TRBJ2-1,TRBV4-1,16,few,CASSQDTSGGAERQFF,TGCGCCAGCAGCCAGGACACTAGCGGGGGGGCCGAACGGCAGTTCTTC
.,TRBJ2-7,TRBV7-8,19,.,CASSLATVLHWGRGFEQYF,TGTGCCAGCAGCTTAGCTACAGTACTCCACTGGGGGAGGGGGTTCGAGCAGTACTTC
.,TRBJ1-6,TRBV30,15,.,CAWSPSDRRNSPLHF,TGTGCCTGGAGTCCCTCAGACAGGCGAAATTCACCCCTCCACTTT
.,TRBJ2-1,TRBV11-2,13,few,CASTMLTEAEQFF,TGTGCCAGCACCATGCTCACGGAGGCCGAGCAGTTCTTC
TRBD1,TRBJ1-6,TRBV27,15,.,CASSFATGSNSPLHF,TGTGCCAGCAGTTTCGCGACAGGGAGTAATTCACCCCTCCACTTT
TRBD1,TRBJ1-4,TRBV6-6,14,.,CASSWGQSNEKLFF,TGTGCCAGCAGTTGGGGACAGTCTAATGAAAAACTGTTTTTT
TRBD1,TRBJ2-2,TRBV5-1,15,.,CASSTDRGNTGELFF,TGCGCCAGCAGCACGGACAGGGGAAACACCGGGGAGCTGTTTTTT
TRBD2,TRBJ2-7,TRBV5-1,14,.,CASSLTSGGVEQYF,TGCGCCAGCAGCTTGACTAGCGGGGGGGTCGAGCAGTACTTC
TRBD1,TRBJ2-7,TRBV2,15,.,CASRERDSPVYEQYF,TGTGCCAGCAGAGAAAGGGACAGCCCAGTCTACGAGCAGTACTTC
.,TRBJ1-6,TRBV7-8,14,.,CASSQKGGNSPLHF,TGTGCCAGCAGTCAAAAGGGGGGTAATTCACCCCTCCACTTT
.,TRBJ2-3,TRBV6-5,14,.,CASSYGPTTDTQYF,TGTGCCAGCAGTTACGGCCCTACCACAGATACGCAGTATTTT
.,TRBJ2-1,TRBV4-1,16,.,CASSPPDRDLYNEQFF,TGCGCCAGCAGCCCCCCCGATCGAGATTTATACAATGAGCAGTTCTTC
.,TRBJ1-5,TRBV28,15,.,CASSSSGLGSQPQHF,TGTGCCAGCAGTTCCTCGGGGTTGGGGAGTCAGCCCCAGCATTTT
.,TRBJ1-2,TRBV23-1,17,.,CASSQGPRWRANYGYTF,TGCGCCAGCAGCCAAGGGCCCAGGTGGAGAGCTAACTATGGCTACACCTTC
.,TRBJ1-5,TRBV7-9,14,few,CASSLDRSDQPQHF,TGTGCCAGCAGTCTCGACAGATCTGATCAGCCCCAGCATTTT